Below, 23 T cell receptor beta chains from the same sample are listed, as sequenced in a study of regulatory T cells in long-lasting Graves disease. Arm-PCR with iRepertoire HTBI primers amplified the CDR3 regions for these TCR beta libraries. TCRdb re-called the multiplex PCR reads through MiXCR, storing one row per CDR3 protein. The sample carries a few hundred thousand distinct CDR3 sequences, about 21% recorded once. As to time point: persistent/refractory GD, antithyroid drugs over 5 years with positive TRAb. Making the TCR library involved RNA that had been extracted from PBMCs. This sample comprised peripheral blood mononuclear cells (PBMCs), obtained when the disease was refractory, from a patient treated with antithyroid drugs. These TCRs come from a female donor with Graves disease.

This clonotype was seen repeatedly, ten times or more. The chain uses TRBV2 and TRBJ1-1, with unresolved D. CDR3 length equals 11 residues. Germline V gives CDR1 SNHLY, CDR2 FYNNEI. The V and J ends lost 5 bases and 11 bases respectively, with 12 bases between them. The CDR3 region is CASSFRALAFF. The CDR3 coding sequence is TGTGCCAGCAGTTTTAGGGCCTTGGCTTTCTTT.

A remark on this clonotype: With a much larger clone just one base away, this may be a read error. The rearrangement links TRBV11-3 to TRBJ2-3; unclear D gene. The CDR3 consists of 16 residues. CDR1 and CDR2 from the germline V gene are SGHNT and YENEEA. The chain's CDR3 is CANSATSSDSTDTQYF. The CDR3, as DNA: TGTGCCAACAGCGCGACGTCGTCTGATAGCACAGATACGCAGTATTTT.

Here the CDR3 DNA reads TGTGCCAGCAGCTGTTGGGTTTCTGAGCAGTTCTTC. Encoded protein: CASSCWVSEQFF. This chain links TRBV7-3 with TRBJ2-1; no reliable D call. The ends were cut back, 4 bases at V and 9 bases at J, with 10 bases in the middle. Germline assignment: CDR1 SGHTA and CDR2 FQGTGA. The CDR3 is 12 residues long.

CDR3 sequence: CASSSGTSGKETQYF. The CDR3 DNA sequence: TGCGCCAGCAGCTCCGGGACTAGCGGGAAAGAGACCCAGTACTTC. The chain couples TRBV5-1 to TRBJ2-5, with 13 bases identical to TRBD2. The V and J ends lost 3 bases and 3 bases, in that order; junction bases with no gene match: 2. The germline V gene has CDR1 SGHRS and CDR2 YFSETQ. This CDR3 comprises 15 residues.

This clonotype was detected many times. The V call is TRBV29-1, the J call TRBJ2-5; D gene unclear. V lost 3 bases, J lost 3 bases, and 11 bases lay in between. CDR3 length: 13 residues. Germline V lookup: CDR1 SQVTM, CDR2 ANQGSEA. Here the CDR3 DNA reads TGCAGCGTTGAGACGAACTACAAAGAGACCCAGTACTTC. This codes for CSVETNYKETQYF.

This clonotype has a count of ten or more. The chain recombines TRBV28 with TRBJ2-7; D unclear. The germline gives CDR1 MDHEN, CDR2 SYDVKM. The CDR3 spans 19 residues. Trimming pared 4 bases from V and 2 bases from J, leaving 27 bases between. The CDR3 DNA reads TGTGCCAGCAGTTCCCCGCCCGAGACCCTGACGAGATCCCCCTACGAGCAGTACTTC. Protein product: CASSSPPETLTRSPYEQYF.

This clonotype was observed a handful of times. V gene TRBV10-2 combines with J gene TRBJ2-1; TRBD1 agrees at 7 bases. J lost 2 bases, V lost 2 bases, and 3 bases had no gene match. Germline loops: CDR1 WSHSY, CDR2 SAAADI. The CDR3 runs to 15 residues. CDR3 residues: CASSEPGTAYNEQFF. The CDR3 DNA reads as TGCGCCAGCAGTGAGCCCGGGACAGCCTACAATGAGCAGTTCTTC.

This clonotype has just a few counts. V gene TRBV28 combines with J gene TRBJ1-6; D not certain. In germline, CDR1 is MDHEN, CDR2 SYDVKM. The CDR3 spans 14 residues. Between the trimmed V and J ends, which lost 6 bases and 10 bases, there was a span of 16 bases. The CDR3 DNA sequence: TGTGCCAGCAGCCCGGGGAGTCCGCAATCACCCCTCCACTTT. This sequence encodes CASSPGSPQSPLHF.

This clonotype appeared once. The rearrangement joins TRBV20-1 to TRBJ2-7; D is undetermined. CDR1 and CDR2 (germline): DFQATT, SNEGSKA (reference sequence). The CDR3 loop spans 15 amino acids. Trimming took 2 bases from V and 0 from J, leaving 14 bases between them. CDR3 sequence: CSARKVGQSSYEQYF. CDR3 bases: TGCAGTGCTAGAAAGGTCGGTCAGAGCTCCTACGAGCAGTACTTC.

This clonotype appeared many times. This chain links TRBV28 with TRBJ1-4; 7 nucleotides match TRBD1. Germline V gene lookup returns CDR1 MDHEN and CDR2 SYDVKM. The CDR3 is made up of 16 amino acids. Losses at the gene ends were 3 bases for V and 0 bases for J; bases not matched to a gene: 4. The CDR3 DNA follows: TGTGCCAGCAGTTTTTGGCAGGGGGCAACTAATGAAAAACTGTTTTTT. Its translation is CASSFWQGATNEKLFF.

This clonotype showed up many times. This chain uses TRBV28 with TRBJ1-2; D gene uncertain. Germline CDR1 and CDR2: MDHEN and SYDVKM. The CDR3 totals 17 residues. Trimming pared 0 bases from V and 1 base from J, leaving 15 bases between. The CDR3 loop is CASSLWGPGGSNYGYTF. In DNA, the CDR3 is TGTGCCAGCAGTTTATGGGGTCCCGGTGGCAGTAACTATGGCTACACCTTC.

The chain couples TRBV11-3 to TRBJ2-1; 9 bases are shared with TRBD1. Germline-derived CDR1 and CDR2 are SGHNT and YENEEA. Trimming cost V 8 bases and J 7 bases; bases outside gene matches: 12. The CDR3 covers 15 residues. The CDR3 nucleotides read TGTGCCAGCTCGCGACGTTCGGACAGGGGTAATGAGCAGTTCTTC. This gives the protein CASSRRSDRGNEQFF.

This clonotype was seen repeatedly, ten times or more. The chain carries TRBV29-1 and TRBJ2-5; no reliable D call. The CDR3 is 10 residues long. The germline V gene has CDR1 SQVTM and CDR2 ANQGSEA. Between the trimmed V and J ends, which lost 4 bases and 6 bases, there was a span of 6 bases. CDR3 coding DNA: TGCAGCGTTGCTACGAAGACCCAGTACTTC. This encodes CSVATKTQYF. Complete variable domain (other parts from reference TRBV29-1 and TRBJ2-5): SAVISQKPSRDICQRGTSLTIQCQVDSQVTMMFWYRQQPGQSLTLIATANQGSEATYESGFVIDKFPISRPNLTFSTLTVSNMSPEDSSIYLCSVATKTQYFGPGTRLLVL.

A few counts support this clonotype. J is TRBJ2-5 and V is TRBV5-1, with 14 bases that match TRBD2. The V gene's germline CDR1 is SGHRS and CDR2 YFSETQ. The CDR3 contains 19 residues. The junction had 16 bases not matched to a gene; V was cut back by 4 bases and J by 5 bases. The CDR3 loop reads CASSIAIGRTSGRRETQYF. CDR3 nucleotide sequence: TGCGCCAGCAGCATTGCAATCGGACGGACTAGCGGGAGGCGGGAGACCCAGTACTTC.

In this sample, this clonotype turned up many times. The V call is TRBV12-3 or TRBV12-4, the J call TRBJ2-2; 10 bases fit TRBD1. The CDR3 spans 15 residues. The J segment lost 4 bases and the V segment lost 6 bases, leaving 5 bases of the junction unmatched. CDR3 loop: CASSPRTGGTGELFF. The DNA of the CDR3 is TGTGCCAGCAGCCCTCGGACAGGGGGCACCGGGGAGCTGTTTTTT.

There are many counts of this clonotype. V and J are TRBV28 and TRBJ2-5; 9 bases are shared with TRBD2. The V gene's germline CDR1 is MDHEN and CDR2 SYDVKM. The CDR3 totals 16 residues. J gave up 3 bases and V 6 bases, and 11 bases lay outside the gene matches. CDR3: CASRRLAGVREETQYF. CDR3 nucleotide sequence: TGTGCCAGCAGGCGTTTAGCGGGAGTGAGGGAAGAGACCCAGTACTTC.

This clonotype was seen at least ten times. The V call is TRBV24-1, the J call TRBJ2-4, with D perhaps matching TRBD1 (6 bases). The CDR3 loop spans 15 amino acids. The germline CDR1 and CDR2 sequences are KGHDR and SFDVKD. V dropped 3 bases and J dropped 1 base, with 9 bases sitting between them. This CDR3 reads CATSDPRGAKNIQYF. DNA for the CDR3: TGTGCCACCAGTGATCCGAGGGGGGCCAAAAACATTCAGTACTTC.

This clonotype has just a few counts. V and J are TRBV27 and TRBJ1-1, with TRBD1 identical over 10 bases. Losses at the gene ends were 8 bases for V and 5 bases for J; bases not matched to a gene: 5. The CDR3 is 13 residues long. Germline V gives CDR1 MNHEY, CDR2 SMNVEV (reference sequence). This CDR3 is CASWGQGMTEAFF. DNA of the CDR3: TGTGCCAGCTGGGGACAGGGGATGACTGAAGCTTTCTTT.

In this sample, this clonotype turned up many times. The chain has TRBV2 and TRBJ2-7; the D gene is possibly TRBD1 (6 bases). The CDR3 spans 12 residues. Germline V lookup: CDR1 SNHLY, CDR2 FYNNEI. V was trimmed by 6 bases and J by 2 bases, leaving 8 bases between them. The CDR3 loop is CASRRGTYEQYF. As DNA, the CDR3 is TGTGCCAGCAGGAGGGGGACCTACGAGCAGTACTTC.

This clonotype was observed a handful of times. The chain uses TRBV10-3 and TRBJ2-2; 11 nucleotides align to TRBD2. CDR1 and CDR2 from the germline V gene are ENHRY and SYGVKD. This CDR3 has 14 amino acids. V gave up 7 bases and J gave up 7 bases; unmatched junction bases: 5. The CDR3, as DNA: TGTGCCATCAATAGCGGGAGGGCTGGCGGGGAGCTGTTTTTT. It yields the protein CAINSGRAGGELFF.

This chain uses TRBV5-1 with TRBJ1-5, with D unclear. CDR1 and CDR2 (germline): SGHRS, YFSETQ. The germline V and J ends were trimmed by 4 bases and 7 bases, with 15 bases remaining between them. This CDR3 is 14 amino acids long. The CDR3 loop reads CASSPGPNGQPQHF. CDR3 in DNA: TGCGCCAGCAGCCCCGGGCCCAACGGCCAGCCCCAGCATTTT.

A single count supports this clonotype. V gene TRBV4-1 combines with J gene TRBJ1-3; possible D gene TRBD1, 5 bases. Trimming cost V 4 bases and J 0 bases, with 16 bases left between them. Germline V gene lookup returns CDR1 MGHRA and CDR2 YSYEKL. The CDR3 contains 17 residues. The CDR3 DNA is TGCGCCAGCAGCCCCCAGACGGGGCGCGTCTCTGGAAACACCATATATTTT. Translation: CASSPQTGRVSGNTIYF.

This clonotype has only a few counts. This chain links TRBV20-1 with TRBJ2-1; 7 bases map to TRBD2. CDR1 is DFQATT, CDR2 SNEGSKA, per germline (reference sequence). With V trimmed by 6 bases and J by 0 bases, 8 bases remained unmatched. The CDR3 is 15 residues long. The CDR3 DNA reads as TGCAGTGCCCCCACAGCGGGAAGCTCCTACAATGAGCAGTTCTTC. This encodes CSAPTAGSSYNEQFF.